The TCR beta chain under discussion was sequenced for a study of T cells in Graves' hyperthyroidism and ophthalmopathy. Study-level results: Also found in blood were most expanded thyroid clonotypes above 0.001. Ophthalmopathy stood apart from stable hyperthyroidism in a 13 V-J model.

TCR beta CDR3 sequences were amplified from RNA transcripts. The TCR CDR3 was amplified in a first-round RT-PCR using the HTBI primer set. TCRdb ran MiXCR on the multiplex PCR reads and lists one entry per CDR3 protein. The profile shows some 360,000 distinct CDR3 sequences, approximately 15% of them singletons. Trimming stripped 5 bases from V and 0 bases from J, with 14 bases between. The CDR3 runs 15 residues. From germline, CDR1 is SGHNT and CDR2 YYREEE (reference sequence). This clonotype has just a few counts. Its antigen is as yet unknown. This chain connects TRBV5-4 to TRBJ1-1; D is possibly TRBD1 (5 bases). The sequence came from a woman aged 55-75 years with Graves' hyperthyroidism. The sample taken for sequencing was blood. Written as DNA, the CDR3 is TGTGCCAGCAGTCGCCGGCGGGGGATGAACACTGAAGCTTTCTTT. Translating gives CASSRRRGMNTEAFF.